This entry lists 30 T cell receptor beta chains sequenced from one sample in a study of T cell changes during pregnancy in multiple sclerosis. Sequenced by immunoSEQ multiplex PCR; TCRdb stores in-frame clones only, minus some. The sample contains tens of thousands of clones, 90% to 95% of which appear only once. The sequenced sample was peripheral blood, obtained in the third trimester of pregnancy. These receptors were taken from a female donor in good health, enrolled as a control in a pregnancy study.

The CDR3 loop reads CASSPQRFITANEKLFF. Written as DNA, the CDR3 is TGTGCCAGCAGCCCGCAACGATTCATAACCGCGAATGAAAAACTGTTTTTT. The V and J genes are TRBV7-9 and TRBJ1-4; D gene uncertain. The V end lost 5 bases, the J end lost 5 bases, and 21 bases lay between the germline ends. The CDR3 length is 17 residues. Germline CDR1 reads SEHNR; CDR2 reads FQNEAQ (reference sequence).

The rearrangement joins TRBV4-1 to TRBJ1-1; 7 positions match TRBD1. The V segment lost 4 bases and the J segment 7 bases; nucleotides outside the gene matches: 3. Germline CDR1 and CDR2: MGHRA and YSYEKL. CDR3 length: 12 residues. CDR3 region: CASSPTGVEAFF. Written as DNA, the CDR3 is TGCGCCAGCAGCCCTACAGGGGTTGAAGCTTTCTTT.

The CDR3 loop reads CASSHGEGSRNEKLFF. The CDR3 nucleotides are TGTGCCAGCAGCCACGGGGAGGGAAGTAGGAATGAAAAACTGTTTTTT. The chain recombines TRBV7-9 with TRBJ1-4, with D uncertain. This CDR3 is 16 amino acids long. Germline V gene sequence: CDR1 SEHNR, CDR2 FQNEAQ (reference sequence). Trimming removed 5 bases from V and 5 bases from J, with 18 bases in between. Supplemented by reference TRBV7-9 and TRBJ1-4, the full variable domain reads DTGVSQNPRHKITKRGQNVTFRCDPISEHNRLYWYRQTLGQGPEFLTYFQNEAQLEKSRLLSDRFSAERPKGSFSTLEIQRTEQGDSAMYLCASSHGEGSRNEKLFFGSGTQLSVL.

The CDR3 DNA reads as TGTGCCAGCAGTACTGGACAGGGGGCCTACGAGCAGTACTTC. Its translation is CASSTGQGAYEQYF. This chain connects TRBV28 to TRBJ2-7, with 10 bases that match TRBD1. The CDR3 runs to 14 residues. The V gene end was trimmed by 5 bases and the J gene end by 2 bases; junction bases not matched to a gene: 3. Germline CDR1 reads MDHEN; CDR2 reads SYDVKM.

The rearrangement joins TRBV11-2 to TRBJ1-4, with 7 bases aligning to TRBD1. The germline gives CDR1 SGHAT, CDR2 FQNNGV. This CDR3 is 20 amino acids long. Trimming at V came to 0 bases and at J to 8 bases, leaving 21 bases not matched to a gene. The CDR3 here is CASSLDVFGTVEFGGEKLFF. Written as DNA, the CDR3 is TGTGCCAGCAGCTTAGATGTTTTCGGGACAGTAGAGTTTGGGGGGGAAAAACTGTTTTTT.

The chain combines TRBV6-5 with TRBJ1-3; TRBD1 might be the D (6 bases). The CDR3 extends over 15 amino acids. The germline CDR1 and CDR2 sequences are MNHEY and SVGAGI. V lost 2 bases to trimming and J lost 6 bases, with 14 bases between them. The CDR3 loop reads CASSYLGAPPNTIYF. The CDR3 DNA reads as TGTGCCAGCAGTTACCTGGGGGCTCCACCAAACACCATATATTTT.

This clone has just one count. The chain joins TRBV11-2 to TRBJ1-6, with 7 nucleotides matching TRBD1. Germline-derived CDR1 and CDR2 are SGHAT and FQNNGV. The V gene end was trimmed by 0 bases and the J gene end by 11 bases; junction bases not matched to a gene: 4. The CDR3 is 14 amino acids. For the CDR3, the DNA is TGTGCCAGCAGCTTAGAGAGACAGGGTGCACCCCTCCACTTT. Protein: CASSLERQGAPLHF.

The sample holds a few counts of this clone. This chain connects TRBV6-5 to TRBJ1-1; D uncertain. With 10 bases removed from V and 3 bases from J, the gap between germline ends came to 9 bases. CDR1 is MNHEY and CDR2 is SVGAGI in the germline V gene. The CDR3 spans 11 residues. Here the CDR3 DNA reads TGTGCCACGAAGAGGGACACTGAAGCTTTCTTT. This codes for CATKRDTEAFF.

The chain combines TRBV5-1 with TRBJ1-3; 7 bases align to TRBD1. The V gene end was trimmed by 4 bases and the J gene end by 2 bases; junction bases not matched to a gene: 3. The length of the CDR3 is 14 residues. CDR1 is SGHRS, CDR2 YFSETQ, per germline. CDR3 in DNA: TGCGCCAGCAGCCTGACAGGGACTGGAAACACCATATATTTT. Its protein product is CASSLTGTGNTIYF.

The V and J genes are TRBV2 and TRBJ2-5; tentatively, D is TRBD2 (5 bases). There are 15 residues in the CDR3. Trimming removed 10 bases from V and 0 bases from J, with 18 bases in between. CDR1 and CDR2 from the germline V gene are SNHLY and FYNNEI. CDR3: CAISRTVGYQETQYF. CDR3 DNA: TGTGCCATCTCGCGGACTGTGGGGTACCAAGAGACCCAGTACTTC.

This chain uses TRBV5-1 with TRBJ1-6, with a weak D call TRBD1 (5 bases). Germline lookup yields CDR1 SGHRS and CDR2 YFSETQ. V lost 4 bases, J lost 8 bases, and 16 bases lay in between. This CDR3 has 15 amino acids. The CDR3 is CASSSRAGDDSPLHF. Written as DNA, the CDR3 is TGCGCCAGCAGCAGCAGGGCGGGAGATGATTCACCCCTCCACTTT.

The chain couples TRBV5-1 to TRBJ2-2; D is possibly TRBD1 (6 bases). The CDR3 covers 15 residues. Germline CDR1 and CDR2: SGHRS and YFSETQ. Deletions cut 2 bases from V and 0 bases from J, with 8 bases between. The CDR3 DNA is TGCGCCAGCAGCTTACAGGGAACGAACACCGGGGAGCTGTTTTTT. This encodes CASSLQGTNTGELFF.

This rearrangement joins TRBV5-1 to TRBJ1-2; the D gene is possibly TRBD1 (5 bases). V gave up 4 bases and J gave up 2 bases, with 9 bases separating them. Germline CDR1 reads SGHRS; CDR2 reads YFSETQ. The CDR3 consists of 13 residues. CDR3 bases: TGCGCCAGCAGCCAGACAGCCAACTATGGCTACACCTTC. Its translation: CASSQTANYGYTF.

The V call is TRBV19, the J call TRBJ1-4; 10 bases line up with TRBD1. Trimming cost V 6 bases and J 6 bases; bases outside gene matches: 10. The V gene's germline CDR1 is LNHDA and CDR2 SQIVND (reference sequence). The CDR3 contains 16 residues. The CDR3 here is CASRLGTGAVYEKLFF. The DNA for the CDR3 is TGTGCCAGTAGGCTCGGGACAGGGGCGGTTTATGAAAAACTGTTTTTT.

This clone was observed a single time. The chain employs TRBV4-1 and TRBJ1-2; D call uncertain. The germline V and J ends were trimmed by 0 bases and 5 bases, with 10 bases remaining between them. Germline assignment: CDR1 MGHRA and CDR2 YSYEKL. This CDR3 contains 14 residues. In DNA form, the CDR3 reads TGCGCCAGCAGCCAAGATGGGCAGTATTATGGCTACACCTTC. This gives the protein CASSQDGQYYGYTF.

The CDR3 loop is CASSFGTSGQSTDTQYF. CDR3 DNA: TGTGCCAGCAGCTTCGGGACTAGCGGGCAGAGCACAGATACGCAGTATTTT. The rearrangement links TRBV11-2 to TRBJ2-3, with 12 positions matching TRBD2. Germline values: CDR1 SGHAT, CDR2 FQNNGV. The CDR3 extends over 17 amino acids. The V segment lost 3 bases and the J segment 0 bases; nucleotides outside the gene matches: 4.

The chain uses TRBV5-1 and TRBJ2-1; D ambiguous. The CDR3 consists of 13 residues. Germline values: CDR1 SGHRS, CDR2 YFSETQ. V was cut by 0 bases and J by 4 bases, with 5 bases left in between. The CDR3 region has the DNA TGCGCCAGCAGCTTGGGACAATACAATGAGCAGTTCTTC. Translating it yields CASSLGQYNEQFF.

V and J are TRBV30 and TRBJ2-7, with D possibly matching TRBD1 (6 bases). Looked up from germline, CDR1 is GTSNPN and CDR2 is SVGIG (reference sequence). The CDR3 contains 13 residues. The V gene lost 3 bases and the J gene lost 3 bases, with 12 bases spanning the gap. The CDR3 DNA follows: TGTGCCTGGAGCCTATCGGACAGCTACGAGCAGTACTTC. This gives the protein CAWSLSDSYEQYF.

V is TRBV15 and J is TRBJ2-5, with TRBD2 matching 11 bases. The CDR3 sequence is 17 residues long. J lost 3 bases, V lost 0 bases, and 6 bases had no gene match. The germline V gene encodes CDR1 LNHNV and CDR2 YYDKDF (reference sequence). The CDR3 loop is CATSRDPLAGEEETQYF. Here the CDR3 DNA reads TGTGCCACCAGCAGAGATCCACTAGCGGGGGAGGAAGAGACCCAGTACTTC.

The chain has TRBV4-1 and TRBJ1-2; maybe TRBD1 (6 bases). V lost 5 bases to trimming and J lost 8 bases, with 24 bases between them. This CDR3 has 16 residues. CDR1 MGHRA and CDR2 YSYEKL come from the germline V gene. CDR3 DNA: TGCGCCAGCAGCTCCTTGGCCTTACAGGGAGGGAACGGCTACACCTTC. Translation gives CASSSLALQGGNGYTF.

CDR3: CASKIGTGNQPQHF. CDR3 DNA: TGTGCCAGCAAGATAGGGACAGGCAATCAGCCCCAGCATTTT. V is TRBV19 and J is TRBJ1-5; the match to TRBD1 covers 7 bases. The CDR3 runs to 14 residues. J lost 2 bases, V lost 9 bases, and 7 bases had no gene match. Looked up from germline, CDR1 is LNHDA and CDR2 is SQIVND (reference sequence).

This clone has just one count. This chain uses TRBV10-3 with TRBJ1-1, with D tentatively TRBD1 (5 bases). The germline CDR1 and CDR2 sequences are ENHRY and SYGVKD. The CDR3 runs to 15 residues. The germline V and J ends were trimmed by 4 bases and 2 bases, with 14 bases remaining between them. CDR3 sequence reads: CAISGLGTGNTEAFF. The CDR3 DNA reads TGTGCCATCAGTGGTTTAGGGACTGGAAACACTGAAGCTTTCTTT.

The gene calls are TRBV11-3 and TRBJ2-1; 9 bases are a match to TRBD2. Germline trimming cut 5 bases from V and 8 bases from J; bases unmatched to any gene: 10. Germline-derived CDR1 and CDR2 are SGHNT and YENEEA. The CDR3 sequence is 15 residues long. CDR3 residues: CASSTGTSWFDEQFF. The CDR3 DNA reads TGTGCCAGCAGCACCGGGACTAGCTGGTTCGATGAGCAGTTCTTC.

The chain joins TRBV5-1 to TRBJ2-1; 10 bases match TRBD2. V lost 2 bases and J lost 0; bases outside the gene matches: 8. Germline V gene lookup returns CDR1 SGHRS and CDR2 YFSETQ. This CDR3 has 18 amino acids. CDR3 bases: TGCGCCAGCAGCTTACTAGCGGGATCCTCGGGCTCCTACAATGAGCAGTTCTTC. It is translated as CASSLLAGSSGSYNEQFF.

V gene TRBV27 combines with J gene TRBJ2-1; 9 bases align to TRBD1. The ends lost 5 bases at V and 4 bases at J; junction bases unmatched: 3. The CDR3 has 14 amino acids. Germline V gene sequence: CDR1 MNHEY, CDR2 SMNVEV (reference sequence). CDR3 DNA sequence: TGTGCCAGCAGTCCCGGGACAGGGTACAATGAGCAGTTCTTC. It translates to CASSPGTGYNEQFF.

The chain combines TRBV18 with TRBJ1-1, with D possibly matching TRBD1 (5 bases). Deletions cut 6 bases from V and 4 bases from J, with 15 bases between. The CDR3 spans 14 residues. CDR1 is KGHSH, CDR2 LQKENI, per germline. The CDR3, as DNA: TGTGCCAGCTCCCCGAGCGTAAGGGGCACTGAAGCTTTCTTT. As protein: CASSPSVRGTEAFF. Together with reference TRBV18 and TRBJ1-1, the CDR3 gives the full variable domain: NAGVMQNPRHLVRRRGQEARLRCSPMKGHSHVYWYRQLPEEGLKFMVYLQKENIIDESGMPKERFSAEFPKEGPSILRIQQVVRGDSAAYFCASSPSVRGTEAFFGQGTRLTVV.

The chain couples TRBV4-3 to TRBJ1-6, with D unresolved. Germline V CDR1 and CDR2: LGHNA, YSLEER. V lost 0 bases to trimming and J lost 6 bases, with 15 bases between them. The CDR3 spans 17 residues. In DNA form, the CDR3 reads TGCGCCAGCAGCCAAGAATGGCGAGGGTTTCGTAATTCACCCCTCCACTTT. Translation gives CASSQEWRGFRNSPLHF.

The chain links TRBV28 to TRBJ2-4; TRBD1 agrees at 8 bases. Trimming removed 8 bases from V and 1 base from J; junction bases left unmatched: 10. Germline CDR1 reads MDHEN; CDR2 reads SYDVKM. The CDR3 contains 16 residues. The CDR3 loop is CASRSQGAGAKNIQYF. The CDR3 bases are TGTGCCAGCCGATCTCAGGGGGCAGGTGCCAAAAACATTCAGTACTTC.

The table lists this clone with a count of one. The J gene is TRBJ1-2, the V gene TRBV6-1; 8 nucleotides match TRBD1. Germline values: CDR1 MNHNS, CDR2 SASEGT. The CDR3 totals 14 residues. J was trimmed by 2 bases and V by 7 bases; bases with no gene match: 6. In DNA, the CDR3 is TGTGCCAGCACCCTACAGGGGGTCAACTATGGCTACACCTTC. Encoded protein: CASTLQGVNYGYTF.

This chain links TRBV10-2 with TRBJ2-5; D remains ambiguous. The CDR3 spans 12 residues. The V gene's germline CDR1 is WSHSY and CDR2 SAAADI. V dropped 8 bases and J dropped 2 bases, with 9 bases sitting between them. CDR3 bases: TGCGCCAGCTCCCAGGCACAAGAGACCCAGTACTTC. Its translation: CASSQAQETQYF.